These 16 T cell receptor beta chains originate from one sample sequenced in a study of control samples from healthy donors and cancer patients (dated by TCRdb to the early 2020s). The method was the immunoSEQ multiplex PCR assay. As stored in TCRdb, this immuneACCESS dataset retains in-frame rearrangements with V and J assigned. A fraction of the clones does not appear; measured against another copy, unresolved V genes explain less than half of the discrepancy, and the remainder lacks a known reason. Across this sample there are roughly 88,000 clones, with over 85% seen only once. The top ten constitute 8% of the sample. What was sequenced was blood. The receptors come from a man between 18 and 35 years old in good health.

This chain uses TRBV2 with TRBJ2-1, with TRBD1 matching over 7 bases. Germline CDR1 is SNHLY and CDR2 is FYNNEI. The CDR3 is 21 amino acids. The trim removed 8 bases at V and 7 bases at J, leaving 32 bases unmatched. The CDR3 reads CASHGSYTRQGVKAFGNEQFF. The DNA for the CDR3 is TGTGCCAGCCACGGATCCTATACGAGACAGGGAGTTAAAGCTTTTGGGAATGAGCAGTTCTTC.

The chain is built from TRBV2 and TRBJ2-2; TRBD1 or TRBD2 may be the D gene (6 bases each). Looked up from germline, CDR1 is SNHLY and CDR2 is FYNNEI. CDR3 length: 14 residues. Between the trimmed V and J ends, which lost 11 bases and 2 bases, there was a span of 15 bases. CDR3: CARKGGVNTGELFF. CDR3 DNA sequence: TGTGCCCGAAAGGGGGGAGTTAACACCGGGGAGCTGTTTTTT.

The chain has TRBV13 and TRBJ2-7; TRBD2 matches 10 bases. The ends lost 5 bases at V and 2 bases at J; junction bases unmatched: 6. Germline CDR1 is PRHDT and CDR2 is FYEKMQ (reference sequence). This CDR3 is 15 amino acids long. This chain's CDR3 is CASSPGLAIAYEQYF. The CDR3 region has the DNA TGTGCCAGCAGCCCGGGACTAGCGATAGCCTACGAGCAGTACTTC. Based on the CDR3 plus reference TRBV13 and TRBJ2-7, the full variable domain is AAGVIQSPRHLIKEKRETATLKCYPIPRHDTVYWYQQGPGQDPQFLISFYEKMQSDKGSIPDRFSAQQFSDYHSELNMSSLELGDSALYFCASSPGLAIAYEQYFGPGTRLTVT.

The CDR3 loop reads CASSFDFLPGQLYSNQPQHF. For the CDR3, the DNA is TGTGCCAGCAGCTTTGACTTCCTACCGGGACAGCTCTATAGCAATCAGCCCCAGCATTTT. The chain carries TRBV5-8 and TRBJ1-5; 7 nucleotides align to TRBD1. This CDR3 is built from 20 residues. With 2 bases clipped from V and 0 bases from J, the junction kept 17 bases outside the gene matches. In germline, CDR1 is SGHTS, CDR2 YDEGEE.

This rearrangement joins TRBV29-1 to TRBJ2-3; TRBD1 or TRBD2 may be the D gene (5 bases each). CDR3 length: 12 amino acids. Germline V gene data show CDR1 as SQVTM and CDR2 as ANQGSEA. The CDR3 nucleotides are TGCGTCGTACTGGGGGGCACAGATACGCAGTATTTT. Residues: CVVLGGTDTQYF.

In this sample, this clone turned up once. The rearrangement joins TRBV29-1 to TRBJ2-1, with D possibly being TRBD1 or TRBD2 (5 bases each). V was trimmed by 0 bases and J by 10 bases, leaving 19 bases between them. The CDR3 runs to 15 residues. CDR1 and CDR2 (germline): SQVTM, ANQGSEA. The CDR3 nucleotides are TGCAGCGTTGAAGATGGGGCAGACTCTGGGACGGAGCAGTTCTTC. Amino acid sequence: CSVEDGADSGTEQFF.

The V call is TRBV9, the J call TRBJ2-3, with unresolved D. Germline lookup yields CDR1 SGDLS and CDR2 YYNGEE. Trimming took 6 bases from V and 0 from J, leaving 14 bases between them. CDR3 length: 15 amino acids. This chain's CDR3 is CASTHGSRSTDTQYF. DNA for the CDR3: TGTGCCAGCACTCACGGAAGCCGGAGCACAGATACGCAGTATTTT.

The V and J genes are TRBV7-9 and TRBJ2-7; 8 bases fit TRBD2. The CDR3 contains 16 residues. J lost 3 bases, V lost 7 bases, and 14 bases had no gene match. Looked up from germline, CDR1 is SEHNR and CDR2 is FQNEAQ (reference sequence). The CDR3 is CASTTRQGGGFYEQYF. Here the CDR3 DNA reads TGTGCCAGCACCACCCGCCAGGGCGGGGGGTTCTACGAGCAGTACTTC.

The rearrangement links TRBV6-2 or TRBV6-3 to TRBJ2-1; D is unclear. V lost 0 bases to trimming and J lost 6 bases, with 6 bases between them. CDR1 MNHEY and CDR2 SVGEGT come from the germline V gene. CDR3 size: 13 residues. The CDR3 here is CASSYSTSNEQFF. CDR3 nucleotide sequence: TGTGCCAGCAGTTACTCCACCAGCAATGAGCAGTTCTTC.

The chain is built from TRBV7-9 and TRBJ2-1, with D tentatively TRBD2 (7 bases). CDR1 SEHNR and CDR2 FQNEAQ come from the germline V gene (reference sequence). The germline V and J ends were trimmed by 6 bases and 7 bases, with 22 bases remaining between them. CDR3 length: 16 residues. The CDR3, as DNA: TGTGCCAGCAGTTTTCAGATAGGGGGAGGGCCGAATGAGCAGTTCTTC. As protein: CASSFQIGGGPNEQFF.

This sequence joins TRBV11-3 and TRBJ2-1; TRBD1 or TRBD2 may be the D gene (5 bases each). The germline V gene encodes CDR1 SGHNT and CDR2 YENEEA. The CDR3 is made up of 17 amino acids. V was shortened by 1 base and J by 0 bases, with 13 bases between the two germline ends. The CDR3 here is CASSLGDLPSSYNEQFF. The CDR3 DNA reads TGTGCCAGCAGCTTAGGGGACCTTCCCTCCTCCTACAATGAGCAGTTCTTC. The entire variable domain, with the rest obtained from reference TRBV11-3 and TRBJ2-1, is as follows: EAGVVQSPRYKIIEKKQPVAFWCNPISGHNTLYWYLQNLGQGPELLIRYENEEAVDDSQLPKDRFSAERLKGVDSTLKIQPAELGDSAVYLCASSLGDLPSSYNEQFFGPGTRLTVL.

Here the CDR3 DNA reads TGTGCCAGCAGCCTACCTATTGGGTGGGGGGAGGACGAGCAGTACTTC. Protein: CASSLPIGWGEDEQYF. The rearrangement links TRBV7-8 to TRBJ2-7, with a weak D call TRBD2 (6 bases). Germline assignment: CDR1 SGHVS and CDR2 FQNEAQ. V was cut by 5 bases and J by 5 bases, with 22 bases left in between. The CDR3 is made up of 16 amino acids.

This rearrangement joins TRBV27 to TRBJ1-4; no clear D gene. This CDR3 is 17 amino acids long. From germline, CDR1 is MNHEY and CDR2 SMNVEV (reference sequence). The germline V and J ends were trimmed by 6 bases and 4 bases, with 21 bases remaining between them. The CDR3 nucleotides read TGTGCCAGCAGCCCGCTAGACGTGAGCGGCGTTAATGAAAAACTGTTTTTT. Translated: CASSPLDVSGVNEKLFF.

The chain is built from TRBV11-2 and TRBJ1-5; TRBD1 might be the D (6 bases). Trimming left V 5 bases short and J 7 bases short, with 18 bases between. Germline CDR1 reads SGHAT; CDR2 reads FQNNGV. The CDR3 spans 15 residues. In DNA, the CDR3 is TGTGCCAGCAGCCAGACCACAGGGTTCAACCAGCCCCAGCATTTT. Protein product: CASSQTTGFNQPQHF.

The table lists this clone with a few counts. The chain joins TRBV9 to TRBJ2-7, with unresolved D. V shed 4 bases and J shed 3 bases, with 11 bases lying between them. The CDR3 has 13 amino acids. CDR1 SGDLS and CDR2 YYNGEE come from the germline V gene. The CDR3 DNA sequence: TGTGCCAGCAGCCCCACTGTATACTACGAGCAGTACTTC. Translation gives CASSPTVYYEQYF.

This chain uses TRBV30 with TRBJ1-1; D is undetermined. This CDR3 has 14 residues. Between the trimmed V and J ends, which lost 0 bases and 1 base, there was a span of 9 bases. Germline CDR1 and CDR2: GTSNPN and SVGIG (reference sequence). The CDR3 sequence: CAWSVGGSNTEAFF. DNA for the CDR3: TGTGCCTGGAGTGTAGGTGGCTCGAACACTGAAGCTTTCTTT.